The sequence of this T cell receptor (beta chain) was determined in a study of siplizumab effects on memory and regulatory T cells. Study results and caveats: Controls had approximately 26% Treg-derived mappable alloreactive CD4+ clones on average, versus approximately 70% with siplizumab. The alloresponse seemed to draw substantially on naive T cells, which appeared more diverse than memory cells.

Details on this clone: Its antigen is not known.

V was pared by 4 bases and J by 5 bases, with 5 bases of the junction left unmatched. Germline values: CDR1 SGHDT, CDR2 YYEEEE. The CDR3 sequence is 16 residues long. Per sample, roughly 94,000 TCR templates underwent assay. TCRdb's table, derived via immunoSEQ multiplex PCR, lists solely in-frame clones and lacks some. The data contain some 97,000 clones, 80% to 95% of them singletons. V gene TRBV5-6 combines with J gene TRBJ2-2; 13 nucleotides match TRBD2. This sequence was found in a human donor in good health. Some clones in this sample may be carry-over from other donors' samples. The specimen was CD4+ T cells sorted from blood. DNA of the CDR3: TGTGCCAGCAGCCCGCTGGGACTAGCGGGAACCGGGGAGCTGTTTTTT. Its translation: CASSPLGLAGTGELFF.